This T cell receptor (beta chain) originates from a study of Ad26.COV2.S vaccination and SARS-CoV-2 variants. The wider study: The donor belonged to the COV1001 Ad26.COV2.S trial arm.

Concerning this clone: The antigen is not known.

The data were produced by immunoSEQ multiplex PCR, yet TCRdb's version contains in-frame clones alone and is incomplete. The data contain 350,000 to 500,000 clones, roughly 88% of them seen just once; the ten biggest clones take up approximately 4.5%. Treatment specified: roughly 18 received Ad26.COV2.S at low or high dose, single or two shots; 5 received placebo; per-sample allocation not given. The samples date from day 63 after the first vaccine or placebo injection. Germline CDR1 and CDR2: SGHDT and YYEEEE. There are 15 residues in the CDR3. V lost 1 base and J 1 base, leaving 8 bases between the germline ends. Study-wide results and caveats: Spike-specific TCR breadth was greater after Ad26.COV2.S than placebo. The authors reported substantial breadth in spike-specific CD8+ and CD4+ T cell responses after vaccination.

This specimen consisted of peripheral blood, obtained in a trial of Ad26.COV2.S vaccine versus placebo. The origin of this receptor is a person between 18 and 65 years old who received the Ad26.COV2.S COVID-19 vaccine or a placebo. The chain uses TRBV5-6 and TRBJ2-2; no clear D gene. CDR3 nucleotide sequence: TGTGCCAGCAGCTTGTATCTGGGGAACACCGGGGAGCTGTTTTTT. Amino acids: CASSLYLGNTGELFF.